This T cell receptor beta chain stems from a study of graft-versus-host responses after intestinal transplantation. TCRdb's copy holds only in-frame clones and misses some; the assay was immunoSEQ multiplex PCR. The sample includes under 100,000 clones, 94% of them seen just once. Note on this clone: Its antigen is still unknown.

The source of this sequence is a human donor who was the organ donor for an intestinal transplant. Sequenced here: unstimulated CD4+ T cells sorted from spleen or lymph node cells, sampled before transplant.

CDR3 in amino acids: CASSLPSPPDTQYF. CDR3 bases: TGCGCCAGCAGCTTGCCTAGTCCCCCAGATACGCAGTATTTT. This sequence joins TRBV5-1 and TRBJ2-3; unclear D gene. CDR3 size: 14 residues. V shed 1 base and J shed 4 bases, with 10 bases lying between them. CDR1 is SGHRS and CDR2 is YFSETQ in the germline V gene. The entire variable domain, with the rest obtained from reference TRBV5-1 and TRBJ2-3, is as follows: KAGVTQTPRYLIKTRGQQVTLSCSPISGHRSVSWYQQTPGQGLQFLFEYFSETQRNKGNFPGRFSGRQFSNSRSEMNVSTLELGDSALYLCASSLPSPPDTQYFGPGTRLTVL.